The rows below give T cell receptor beta chains drawn from one sample of a study of blood T cell repertoires in COVID-19. The protocol was immunoSEQ multiplex PCR, while the TCRdb copy is restricted to in-frame clones and leaves out a portion. The sample lists 170,000 or so clones; 70% to 90% were seen once. Input material: PBMCs or T cells enriched from blood (not recorded which). These receptors all come from a woman aged 45-65 years who had recovered from COVID-19. The CDR3 runs from the conserved cysteine through the conserved F or W. D genes are given only for firm matches. Not every row has a clone size; where given, it reads once, few, many or a size class.

TRBD1,NA,TRBV3-1/TRBV3-2,TRBJ1-3,TGTGCCAGCAGCTGGGGACAGGCATCTGGAAACACCATATATTTT,CASSWGQASGNTIYF
TRBD1,few,TRBV4-1,TRBJ1-1,TGCGCCAGCAGCCAAAACAGGGGGCGATGGGGTACTGAAGCTTTCTTT,CASSQNRGRWGTEAFF
NA,NA,TRBV30,TRBJ2-3,TGTGCCTGGAGTGTACGGAGGAGGACAGATACGCAGTATTTT,CAWSVRRRTDTQYF
NA,NA,TRBV7-3,TRBJ2-2,TGTGCCAGCAGCTTAGACTTCGGGGAGCTGTTTTTT,CASSLDFGELFF
NA,few,TRBV12-3/TRBV12-4,TRBJ1-1,TGTGCCAGCAGTTTTAAAAACACTGAAGCTTTCTTT,CASSFKNTEAFF
TRBD1,NA,TRBV27,TRBJ1-4,TGTGCCAGCAGTTTATCAGGACAGGGGGTAGAGGAAAAACTGTTTTTT,CASSLSGQGVEEKLFF
NA,once,TRBV5-4,TRBJ2-3,TGTGCCAGCAGCGGAACAGGGCAAGATACGCAGTATTTT,CASSGTGQDTQYF
NA,NA,TRBV7-8,TRBJ2-1,TGTGCCAGCAGCCGGGACCCGGGGGATGAGCAGTTCTTC,CASSRDPGDEQFF
NA,NA,TRBV30,TRBJ1-4,TGTGCCTGTAAGGCTAAGGGGCAGCTTAATGAAAAACTGTTTTTT,CACKAKGQLNEKLFF
NA,NA,TRBV27,TRBJ2-2,TGTGCGTCCAAGGGGCTGAACACCGGGGAGCTGTTTTTT,CASKGLNTGELFF
NA,NA,TRBV4-3,TRBJ1-1,TGCGCCAGCAGCCAAGGGACACCGGGTTACACTGAAGCTTTCTTT,CASSQGTPGYTEAFF
TRBD2,NA,TRBV3-1/TRBV3-2,TRBJ2-2,TGTGCCAGCAGCCAAGGACCAAGCGGGGGGAGGGACACCGGGGAGCTGTTTTTT,CASSQGPSGGRDTGELFF
NA,NA,TRBV5-8,TRBJ2-5,TGTGCCAGCAGCCGTATGGGACACCGAGGGGACCAAGAGACCCAGTACTTC,CASSRMGHRGDQETQYF
NA,NA,TRBV2,TRBJ2-1,TGTGCCAGCAGTGAAGAGCGGAGTTCCTACAATGAGCAGTTCTTC,CASSEERSSYNEQFF
NA,NA,TRBV4-1,TRBJ2-3,TGCGCCAGCAGCCAAGCAGGCACAGATACGCAGTATTTT,CASSQAGTDTQYF
TRBD2,NA,TRBV5-1,TRBJ2-3,TGCGCCAGCAGCTTGGGGACTAGCGGGCTCACAGATACGCAGTATTTT,CASSLGTSGLTDTQYF
NA,NA,TRBV2,TRBJ1-2,TGTGCCAGCAGTAAAACCCAGGTTACCCATGGCTACACCTTC,CASSKTQVTHGYTF
TRBD2,NA,TRBV25-1,TRBJ2-1,TGTGCCAGCAGTGAAAGGGGGACTAGTAACGATGAGCAGTTCTTC,CASSERGTSNDEQFF
TRBD1,NA,TRBV19,TRBJ1-2,TGTGCCAGTCAAATTTCGTGGACAGGCAACTATGGCTACACCTTC,CASQISWTGNYGYTF
NA,few,TRBV5-4,TRBJ2-7,TGTGCCAGCAGCTTGCCCAGGGTCGGGGAGCAGTACTTC,CASSLPRVGEQYF
TRBD2,NA,TRBV5-1,TRBJ2-2,TGCGCCAGCAGCTTAGCGGGAGAGAACACCGGGGAGCTGTTTTTT,CASSLAGENTGELFF
NA,once,TRBV27,TRBJ2-2,TGTGCCAGCAGTTTAGGAGGGTTTGTCACCGGGGAGCTGTTTTTT,CASSLGGFVTGELFF
NA,NA,TRBV4-3,TRBJ1-3,TGCGCCAGCAGCCAAGAGATCCGGGTTGGGGGAGGAAGAAACACCATATATTTT,CASSQEIRVGGGRNTIYF
TRBD1,NA,TRBV5-1,TRBJ2-5,TGCGCCAGCAGCTGGGGGGACAGGGGGACTGGAGAGACCCAGTACTTC,CASSWGDRGTGETQYF
TRBD1,NA,TRBV19,TRBJ1-5,TGTGCCAGTAGTAAGGGACAGGCCTCCGGCCAGCCCCAGCATTTT,CASSKGQASGQPQHF
NA,NA,TRBV5-1,TRBJ2-7,TGCGCCAGCAGCTTAGCAGGGTCTAACTACGAGCAGTACTTC,CASSLAGSNYEQYF
NA,NA,TRBV21-1,TRBJ1-2,TGTGCCAGCAGCAAACCAGGACAGGGAGGGAACTATGGCTACACCTTC,CASSKPGQGGNYGYTF
NA,NA,TRBV19,TRBJ1-4,TGTGCCGGGTCCGGGCCAGGGAAAGAGGAACTGTTTTTT,CAGSGPGKEELFF
NA,NA,TRBV7-3,TRBJ1-1,TGTGCCAGCAGCTTTGCCTCGCCAGGGGCAAGCATGAACACTGAAGCTTTCTTT,CASSFASPGASMNTEAFF
NA,NA,TRBV7-2,TRBJ1-2,TGTGCCAGCAGCGGCGGCGGTGGGAACTATGGCTACACCTTC,CASSGGGGNYGYTF
NA,NA,TRBV19,TRBJ1-2,TGTGCCAGTAGAGAGACAGGTTATAACTCTGGCTACACCTTC,CASRETGYNSGYTF
TRBD1,NA,TRBV6-1,TRBJ1-2,TGTGCCAGCAGTGAAGGATACGGGACAGCCTATGGCTACACCTTC,CASSEGYGTAYGYTF
NA,NA,TRBV29-1,TRBJ2-3,TGCAGCGATCTTTCCCGGGGGACAGATACGCAGTATTTT,CSDLSRGTDTQYF
NA,NA,TRBV27,TRBJ1-5,TGTGCCAGCAGTTTCCGGAGGCCCCAGCATTTT,CASSFRRPQHF
NA,NA,TRBV25-1,TRBJ1-1,TGTGCCAGCAGTAAAGGGAGTGGGAACACTGAAGCTTTCTTT,CASSKGSGNTEAFF
TRBD1,NA,TRBV3-1/TRBV3-2,TRBJ1-1,TGTGCCAGCAGCCCCCGGGACAGGGGTCCCACTGAAGCTTTCTTT,CASSPRDRGPTEAFF
NA,NA,TRBV19,TRBJ2-2,TGTGCCGCCAGGGTACCTTCGATCGGGGAGCTGTTTTTT,CAARVPSIGELFF
NA,NA,TRBV11-2,TRBJ1-1,TGTGCCAGCAGGGTAGGGGGTGAAGCTTTCTTT,CASRVGGEAFF
TRBD1,NA,TRBV7-9,TRBJ1-4,TGTGCCAGCAGCCTTGGACAGGGGCAACGGGAAAAACTGTTTTTT,CASSLGQGQREKLFF
NA,once,TRBV4-1,TRBJ1-2,TGCGCCAGCAGCCAAGTGTCGGGAGGCGGCTACACCTTC,CASSQVSGGGYTF
TRBD2,NA,TRBV19,TRBJ2-7,TGTGCCAGTGACCCAAAGAAGGCTAGCGGTTCCTACGAGCAGTACTTC,CASDPKKASGSYEQYF
TRBD1,NA,TRBV23-1,TRBJ1-2,TGCGCCAGCAGGGACCAGGGGGCGCACACCTTC,CASRDQGAHTF
NA,NA,TRBV7-2,TRBJ1-5,TGTGCCAGCAGCTTAACAGGGCCATCGATGGGGCCCCAGCATTTT,CASSLTGPSMGPQHF
NA,NA,TRBV6-4,TRBJ2-3,TGTGCCAGCAGTCGCGTCGGGGGAGGAGGGGCCACAGATACGCAGTATTTT,CASSRVGGGGATDTQYF
TRBD2,NA,TRBV6-2/TRBV6-3,TRBJ2-7,TGTGCCAGCAGTCGAGCGGGGGGGACCTACGAGCAGTACTTC,CASSRAGGTYEQYF
NA,NA,TRBV6-5,TRBJ2-3,TGTGCCTCCCAGGAGGGGAATGGTTATACGCAGTATTTT,CASQEGNGYTQYF
NA,NA,TRBV11-2,TRBJ2-2,TGTGCCAGCAGCTTAGGGCGGGAGCTGTTTTTT,CASSLGRELFF
NA,once,TRBV4-2,TRBJ1-1,TGTGCCAGCAGCCTTTTTCCCGGGGCTAGGGGGGCTTTCTTT,CASSLFPGARGAFF
NA,NA,TRBV6-5,TRBJ2-7,TGTGCCAGCATCTCGGGTTCCTCCTACGAGCAGTACTTC,CASISGSSYEQYF
NA,NA,TRBV5-1,TRBJ1-1,TGCGCCAGCAGCTTGGGTACGGGATTGAACACTGAAGCTTTCTTT,CASSLGTGLNTEAFF
TRBD2,NA,TRBV7-2,TRBJ2-5,TGTGCCAGCAGCCCGCCCCGGCTAGCGGGACAAGAGACCCAGTACTTC,CASSPPRLAGQETQYF
NA,NA,TRBV4-1,TRBJ2-1,TGCGCCAGCAGCCAATTGGTCAGGAGGAATGAGCAGTTCTTC,CASSQLVRRNEQFF
TRBD1,NA,TRBV11-2,TRBJ2-2,TGTGCCAGCAGCTTAATTACAGGGGGCGTCGGGGAGCTGTTTTTT,CASSLITGGVGELFF
TRBD1,NA,TRBV7-8,TRBJ2-5,TGTGCCAGCACCTCTAGGGGTGGGCAGGGGGCAGAAGAGACCCAGTACTTC,CASTSRGGQGAEETQYF
NA,NA,TRBV6-5,TRBJ1-5,TGTGCCAGCAGCGAGACGGGGTTTCAGCCCCAGCATTTT,CASSETGFQPQHF
NA,NA,TRBV4-3,TRBJ2-3,TGCGCCAGCAGCCAAGAAGGCCAGGGGCCAGATACGCAGTATTTT,CASSQEGQGPDTQYF
NA,NA,TRBV29-1,TRBJ2-5,TGCAGCGTCGTAGGGGACTCAAGATTGCAAGAGACCCAGTACTTC,CSVVGDSRLQETQYF
NA,NA,TRBV19,TRBJ1-2,TGTGCCAGTAATGGGGGCGCGGTCGGCGGCTACACCTTC,CASNGGAVGGYTF
NA,NA,TRBV19,TRBJ1-1,TGTGCCAGTAGTATTAAGACAGGGAACACTGAAGCTTTCTTT,CASSIKTGNTEAFF
NA,NA,TRBV30,TRBJ2-2,TGTGCCTGGCAAAACACCGGGGAGCTGTTTTTT,CAWQNTGELFF